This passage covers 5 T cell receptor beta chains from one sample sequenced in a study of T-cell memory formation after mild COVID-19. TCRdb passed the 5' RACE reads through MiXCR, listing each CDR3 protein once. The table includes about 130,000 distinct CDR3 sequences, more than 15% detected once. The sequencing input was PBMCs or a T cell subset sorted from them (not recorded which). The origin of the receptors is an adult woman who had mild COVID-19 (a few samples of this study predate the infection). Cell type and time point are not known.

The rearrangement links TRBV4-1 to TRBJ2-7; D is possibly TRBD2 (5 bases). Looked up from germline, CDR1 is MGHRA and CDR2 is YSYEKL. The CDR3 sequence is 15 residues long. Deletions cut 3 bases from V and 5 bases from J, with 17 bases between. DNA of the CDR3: TGCGCCAGCAGCCAGGGAGTTCTGGACGGCCACGAGCAGTACTTC. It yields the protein CASSQGVLDGHEQYF.

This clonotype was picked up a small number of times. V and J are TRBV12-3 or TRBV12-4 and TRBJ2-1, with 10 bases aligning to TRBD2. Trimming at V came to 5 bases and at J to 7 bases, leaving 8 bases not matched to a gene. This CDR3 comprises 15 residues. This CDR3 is CASSAPGLAHNEQFF. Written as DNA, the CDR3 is TGTGCCAGCAGTGCCCCGGGACTAGCGCATAATGAGCAGTTCTTC.

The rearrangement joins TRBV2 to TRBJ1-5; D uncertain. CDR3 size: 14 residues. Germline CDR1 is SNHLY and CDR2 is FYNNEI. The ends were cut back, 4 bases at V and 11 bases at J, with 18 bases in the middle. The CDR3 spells CASSVLAGDQAQHF. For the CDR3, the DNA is TGTGCCAGCAGTGTCCTAGCGGGTGACCAGGCCCAGCATTTT.

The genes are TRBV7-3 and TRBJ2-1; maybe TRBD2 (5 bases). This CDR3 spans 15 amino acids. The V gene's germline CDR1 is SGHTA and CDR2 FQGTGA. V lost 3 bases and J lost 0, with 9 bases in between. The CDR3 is CASSFLGSSYNEQFF. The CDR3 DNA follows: TGTGCCAGCAGCTTCCTGGGGAGCTCCTACAATGAGCAGTTCTTC.

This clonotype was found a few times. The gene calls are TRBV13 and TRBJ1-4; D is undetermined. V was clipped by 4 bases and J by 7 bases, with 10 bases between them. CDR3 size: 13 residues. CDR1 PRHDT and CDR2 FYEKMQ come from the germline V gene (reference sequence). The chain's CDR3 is CASSSGAGEKLFF. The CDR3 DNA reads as TGTGCCAGCAGCTCCGGAGCGGGTGAAAAACTGTTTTTT.